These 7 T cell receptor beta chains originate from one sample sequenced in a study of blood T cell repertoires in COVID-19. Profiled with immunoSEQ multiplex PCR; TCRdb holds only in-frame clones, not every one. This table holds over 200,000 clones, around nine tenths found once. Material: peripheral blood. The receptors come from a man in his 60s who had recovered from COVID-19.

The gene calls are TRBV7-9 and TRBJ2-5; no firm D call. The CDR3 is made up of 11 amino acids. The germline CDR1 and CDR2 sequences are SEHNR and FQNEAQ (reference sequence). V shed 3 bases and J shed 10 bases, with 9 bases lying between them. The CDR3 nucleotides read TGTGCCAGCAGCTTCCGGTCAGGCCAGTACTTC. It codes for CASSFRSGQYF.

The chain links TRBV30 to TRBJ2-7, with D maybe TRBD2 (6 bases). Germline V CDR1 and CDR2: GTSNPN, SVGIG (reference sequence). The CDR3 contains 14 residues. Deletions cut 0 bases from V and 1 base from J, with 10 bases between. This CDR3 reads CAWSVGGKSYEQYF. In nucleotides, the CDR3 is TGTGCCTGGAGTGTCGGGGGTAAGTCCTACGAGCAGTACTTC.

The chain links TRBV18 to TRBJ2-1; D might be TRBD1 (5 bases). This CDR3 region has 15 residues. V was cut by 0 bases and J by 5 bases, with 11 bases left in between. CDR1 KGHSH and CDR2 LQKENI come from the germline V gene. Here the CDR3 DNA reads TGTGCCAGCTCACCACCACAGGCGCCCAACAATGAGCAGTTCTTC. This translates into CASSPPQAPNNEQFF.

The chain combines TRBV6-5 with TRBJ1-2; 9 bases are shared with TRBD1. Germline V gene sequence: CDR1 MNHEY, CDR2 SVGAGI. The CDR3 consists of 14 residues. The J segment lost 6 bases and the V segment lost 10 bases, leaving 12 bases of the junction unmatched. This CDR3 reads CATRDREKAHGYTF. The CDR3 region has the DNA TGTGCCACCAGGGACAGGGAGAAGGCCCATGGCTACACCTTC.

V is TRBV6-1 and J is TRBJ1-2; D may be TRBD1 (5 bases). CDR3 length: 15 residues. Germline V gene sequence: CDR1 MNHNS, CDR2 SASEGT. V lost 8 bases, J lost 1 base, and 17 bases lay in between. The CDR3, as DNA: TGTGCCAGCGTAGGGTCGGGACTGCTTAACTATGGCTACACCTTC. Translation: CASVGSGLLNYGYTF.

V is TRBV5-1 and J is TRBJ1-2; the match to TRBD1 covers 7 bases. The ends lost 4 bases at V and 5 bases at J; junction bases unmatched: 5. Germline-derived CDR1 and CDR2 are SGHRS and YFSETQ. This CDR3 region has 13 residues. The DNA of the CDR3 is TGCGCCAGCAGCCCTTTGACAGGGTATGGCTACACCTTC. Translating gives CASSPLTGYGYTF.

The CDR3 DNA follows: TGTGCCAGCTCACCCCGGGGGGCCAGCTCCTACAATGAGCAGTTCTTC. Translating gives CASSPRGASSYNEQFF. The chain recombines TRBV18 with TRBJ2-1, with TRBD2 as a possible D gene (7 bases). The CDR3 covers 16 residues. The V gene lost 3 bases and the J gene lost 0 bases, with 12 bases spanning the gap. Germline V gene sequence: CDR1 KGHSH, CDR2 LQKENI.